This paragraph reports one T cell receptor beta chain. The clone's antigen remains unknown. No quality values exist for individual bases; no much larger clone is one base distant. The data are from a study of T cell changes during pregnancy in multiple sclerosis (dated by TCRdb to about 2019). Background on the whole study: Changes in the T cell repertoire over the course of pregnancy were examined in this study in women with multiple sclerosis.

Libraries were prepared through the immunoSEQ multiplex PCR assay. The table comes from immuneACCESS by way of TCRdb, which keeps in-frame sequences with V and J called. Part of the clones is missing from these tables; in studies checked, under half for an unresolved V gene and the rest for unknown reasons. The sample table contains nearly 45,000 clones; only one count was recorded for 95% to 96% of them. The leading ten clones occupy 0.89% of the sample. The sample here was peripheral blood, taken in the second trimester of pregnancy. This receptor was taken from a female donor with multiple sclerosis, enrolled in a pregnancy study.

The DNA reads as follows: TGTGCCAGCAGAGATCATTACAGGGAAGGCAATCAGCCCCAGCATTTT. Its protein reads: CASRDHYREGNQPQHF. The chain uses TRBV2 and TRBJ1-5, and the D gene may be TRBD1, 6 bases matching. Spanning cysteine to phenylalanine, the CDR3 consists of 16 amino acids. The CDR3 DNA has 48 bases and is translated from base 1. Trimming at the junction amounts to 6 bases on V and 2 bases on J, and the germline ends lie 17 bases apart. From a lookup of the germline V gene, CDR1 and CDR2 are SNHLY and FYNNEI.